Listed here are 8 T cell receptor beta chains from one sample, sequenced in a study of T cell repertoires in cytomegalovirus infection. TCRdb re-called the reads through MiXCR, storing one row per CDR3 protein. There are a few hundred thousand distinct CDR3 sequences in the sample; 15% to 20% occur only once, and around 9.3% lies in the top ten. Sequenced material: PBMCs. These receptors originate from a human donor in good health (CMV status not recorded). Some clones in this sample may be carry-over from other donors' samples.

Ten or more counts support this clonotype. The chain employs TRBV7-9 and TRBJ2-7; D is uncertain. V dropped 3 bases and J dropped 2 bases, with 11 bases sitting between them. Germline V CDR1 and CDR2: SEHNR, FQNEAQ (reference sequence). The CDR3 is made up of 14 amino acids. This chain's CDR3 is CASSLLGQTYEQYF. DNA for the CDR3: TGTGCCAGCAGCTTGCTGGGCCAGACCTACGAGCAGTACTTC. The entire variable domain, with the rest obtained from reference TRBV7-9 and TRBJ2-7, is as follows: DTGVSQNPRHKITKRGQNVTFRCDPISEHNRLYWYRQTLGQGPEFLTYFQNEAQLEKSRLLSDRFSAERPKGSFSTLEIQRTEQGDSAMYLCASSLLGQTYEQYFGPGTRLTVT.

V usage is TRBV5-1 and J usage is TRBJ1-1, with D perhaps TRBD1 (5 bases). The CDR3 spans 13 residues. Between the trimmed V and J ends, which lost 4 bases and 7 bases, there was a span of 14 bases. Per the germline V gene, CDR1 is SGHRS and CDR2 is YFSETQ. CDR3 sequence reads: CASSVGTADEAFF. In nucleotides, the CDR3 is TGCGCCAGCAGCGTTGGGACGGCGGATGAAGCTTTCTTT.

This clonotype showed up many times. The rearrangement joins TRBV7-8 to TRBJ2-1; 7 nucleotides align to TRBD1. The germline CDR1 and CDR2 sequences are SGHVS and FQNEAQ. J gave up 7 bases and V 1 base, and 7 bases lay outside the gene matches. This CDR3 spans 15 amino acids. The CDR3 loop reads CASSLGLGQRNEQFF. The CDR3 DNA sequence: TGTGCCAGCAGCTTAGGTCTGGGACAGAGAAATGAGCAGTTCTTC.

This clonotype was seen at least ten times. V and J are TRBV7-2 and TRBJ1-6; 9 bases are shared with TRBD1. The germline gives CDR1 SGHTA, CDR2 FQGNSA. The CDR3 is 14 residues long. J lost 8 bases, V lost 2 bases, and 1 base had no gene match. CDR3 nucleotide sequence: TGTGCCAGCAGCTTAAGGGACAGGGATTCACCCCTCCACTTT. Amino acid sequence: CASSLRDRDSPLHF.

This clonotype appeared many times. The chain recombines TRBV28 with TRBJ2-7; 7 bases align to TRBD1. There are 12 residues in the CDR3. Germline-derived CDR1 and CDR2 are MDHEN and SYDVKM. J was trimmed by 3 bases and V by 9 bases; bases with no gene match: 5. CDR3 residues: CASRDSHYEQYF. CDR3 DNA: TGTGCCAGTCGGGACAGTCACTACGAGCAGTACTTC.

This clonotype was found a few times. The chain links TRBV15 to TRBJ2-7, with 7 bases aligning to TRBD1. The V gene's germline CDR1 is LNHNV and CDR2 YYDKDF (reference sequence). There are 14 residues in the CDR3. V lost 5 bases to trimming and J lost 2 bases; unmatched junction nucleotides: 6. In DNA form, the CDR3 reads TGTGCCACCAGCCCACGGACAGGACCCTACGAGCAGTACTTC. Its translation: CATSPRTGPYEQYF.

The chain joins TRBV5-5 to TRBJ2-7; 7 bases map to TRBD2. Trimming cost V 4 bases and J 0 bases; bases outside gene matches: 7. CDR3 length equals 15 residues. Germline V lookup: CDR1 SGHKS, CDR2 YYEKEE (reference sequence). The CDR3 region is CASSRPSGISYEQYF. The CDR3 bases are TGTGCCAGCAGCAGGCCGAGCGGGATCTCCTACGAGCAGTACTTC.

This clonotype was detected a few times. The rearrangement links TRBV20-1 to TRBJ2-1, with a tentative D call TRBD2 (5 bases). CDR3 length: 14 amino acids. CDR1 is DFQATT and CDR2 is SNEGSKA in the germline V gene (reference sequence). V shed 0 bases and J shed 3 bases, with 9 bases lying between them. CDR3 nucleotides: TGCAGTGCTAGAGATCCGGACTTCTACAATGAGCAGTTCTTC. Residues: CSARDPDFYNEQFF.